This T cell receptor beta chain stems from a study of post-analysis software for immune sequencing data. Overall study: The disease courses spanned relapsing-remitting, secondary progressive and progressive-relapsing forms of multiple sclerosis. Study-level findings and limits: Multiple sclerosis patients showed significantly lower normalized Chao1 diversity than controls did. The five TRBV segments detected at higher frequency in patients than in controls included TRBV5-6, TRBV5-1 and TRBV20-1.

Prepared TCR beta cDNA libraries contained unique molecular identifiers. Once roughly 0.85 to 11 million T cells were used, roughly 490,000 cDNA molecules resulted. TCRdb itself ran the PCR reads through MiXCR, one entry per CDR3 protein. The data contain 380,000 or so distinct CDR3 sequences, roughly 36% of them singletons. Remarks on this clonotype: The antigen is undetermined.

V gave up 2 bases and J gave up 3 bases; unmatched junction bases: 4. CDR3 length equals 14 residues. The germline gives CDR1 SGHTA, CDR2 FQGNSA. Source material: blood. V gene TRBV7-2 combines with J gene TRBJ2-7; 7 bases are shared with TRBD2. This sequence was found in a girl aged 5-17 years with multiple sclerosis. CDR3 residues: CASSLWGGGYEQYF. The CDR3 coding sequence is TGTGCCAGCAGCTTATGGGGGGGGGGCTACGAGCAGTACTTC.